This T cell receptor beta chain was sequenced during a study of monozygotic twins with inflammatory bowel disease. Findings and limits, study-wide: The study supported no single strong signal or clonotype linked to IBD. Those with IBD had lower TCRbeta diversity (inverse Simpson) than their healthy co-twins did.

Someone took an approximately 2.4 ml blood sample from each of the donors. On this clonotype itself: Antigen: not known.

UMIs incorporating a 6-nucleotide sample barcode were appended by means of template switching. From its re-call of the 5' RACE reads, TCRdb lists each CDR3 protein once, without DNA. The sample shows about 140,000 distinct CDR3 sequences, and 2% to 2.5% sits with its ten largest clones. Germline loops: CDR1 SGHRS, CDR2 YFSETQ. The CDR3 sequence is 12 residues long. This clonotype originated in a human donor with ulcerative colitis or Crohn's disease, or a healthy co-twin of an affected twin (not recorded which). Sample: blood. This rearrangement joins TRBV5-1 to TRBJ2-5. CDR3: CASSLWSETQYF.